This T cell receptor (beta chain) appears in the sequencing data of a study of neurological immune-mediated disorders. TCRdb reanalysed the 5' RACE reads using MiXCR and keeps one entry per CDR3 protein. This sample has some 60,000 distinct CDR3 sequences; under 4.5% occur once, and the top ten carry around 3.3%. With 1 base removed from V and 0 bases from J, the gap between germline ends came to 9 bases. CDR3 length: 15 residues. Germline assignment: CDR1 SGHVS and CDR2 FNYEAQ. At least ten counts were recorded for this clonotype. The source of this sequence is a woman in her twenties or thirties with multiple sclerosis. The specimen sequenced was PBMCs. The chain uses TRBV7-6 and TRBJ1-1; perhaps TRBD1 as D (5 bases). The CDR3 DNA is TGTGCCAGCAGCTTAGAAGGGGTTGTGAACACTGAAGCTTTCTTT. This encodes CASSLEGVVNTEAFF.